This T cell receptor (beta chain) came from a study of shared clonotypes between healthy human individuals. On the study more broadly: Each donor contributed plates that comprised three CD4 naive, three CD4 memory, two CD8 naive and one CD8 memory. Study results and caveats: Sequencing depth was expected to influence donor clonotype sharing.

As regards this clone: Antigen specificity is unknown.

CDR1 and CDR2 (germline): LNHDA, SQIVND (reference sequence). V lost 6 bases to trimming and J lost 0 bases, with 8 bases between them. The CDR3 loop spans 13 amino acids. The protocol was immunoSEQ multiplex PCR, while the TCRdb copy is restricted to in-frame clones and leaves out a portion. The repertoire has 1.5 million to 2.5 million clones, 85% to 95% of them found once; the top ten carry more than 0.9%. Naivety among CD8 cells was defined by CD45RO negativity and positive CCR7 selection, thereby excluding terminally differentiated effector memory CD45RA+ cells. The TCR was taken from a man aged 18 to 29 in good health. Material for sequencing was naive CD8+ T cells sorted from blood. V and J are TRBV19 and TRBJ2-5; D unresolved. The CDR3, as DNA: TGTGCCAGTAGCGCCCTGTACCAAGAGACCCAGTACTTC. Protein sequence: CASSALYQETQYF. The full variable domain, in which reference TRBV19 and TRBJ2-5 provide the parts outside the CDR3, is DGGITQSPKYLFRKEGQNVTLSCEQNLNHDAMYWYRQDPGQGLRLIYYSQIVNDFQKGDIAEGYSVSREKKESFPLTVTSAQKNPTAFYLCASSALYQETQYFGPGTRLLVL.